This TCR beta chain is drawn from a study of beta chain features in type 1 diabetes. About the research overall: Sorted cells, some 98,000,000 in number, were examined across all samples.

The isolated RNA, all of it, was reverse transcribed, so expressed TCRB transcripts were what got sequenced. Some clones are missing from TCRdb's copy, which holds only in-frame ones; the method was immunoSEQ multiplex PCR. The sample includes around 340,000 clones, approximately 8.2% of them seen just once. The germline V gene has CDR1 SGHTA and CDR2 FQGTGA. This CDR3 region has 15 residues. Unmatched junction bases numbered 6, after V lost 4 bases and J lost 3 bases. V and J are TRBV7-3 and TRBJ2-7; TRBD1 matches 10 bases. The sequence came from a young woman in good health. The material sequenced was central memory CD4+ T cells from blood. The CDR3 sequence: CASSSSGTGDYEQYF. CDR3 nucleotide sequence: TGTGCCAGCAGCTCGTCCGGGACAGGGGACTACGAGCAGTACTTC.